The rows below give T cell receptor beta chains drawn from one sample of a study of human T cells and chemical hapten exposure. Each CDR3 protein is one row after TCRdb ran MiXCR on the RACE reads. Here the sample spans fewer than 300,000 distinct CDR3 sequences, approximately 8.4% being singletons. The sample here was whole blood, taken in connection with sensitization to the hapten diphenylcyclopropenone (DPC). The receptors come from a woman in her 40s with alopecia areata. Some clones in this sample may be carry-over from other donors' samples. The CDR3 runs from the conserved cysteine through the conserved F or W. D genes are given only for firm matches. Only some rows state a clone size, as once, few, many or a class for expanded clones.

clone_size | d_call | j_call | v_call | cdr3_nt | cdr3_aa
. | . | TRBJ1-5 | TRBV21-1 | TGTGCCAGCGCTTGGGCCCCGCCCCAGCATTTT | CASAWAPPQHF
few | TRBD2 | TRBJ2-3 | TRBV6-5 | TGTGCCAGCAGTCCGAGTTCCCGAAGCGGGAGAACAGATACGCAGTATTTT | CASSPSSRSGRTDTQYF
few | TRBD2 | TRBJ2-3 | TRBV3-1 | TGTGCCAGCAGCCCGGGACTACCGGGAGCGGTGGATACGCAGTATTTT | CASSPGLPGAVDTQYF
few | . | TRBJ1-5 | TRBV30 | TGTGCCTGGAGAACACAGGGAAGCAATCAGCCCCAGCATTTT | CAWRTQGSNQPQHF
. | . | TRBJ2-5 | TRBV27 | TGTGCCAGCAGTTTCGTAGGACAAGAGACCCAGTACTTC | CASSFVGQETQYF
. | . | TRBJ2-3 | TRBV7-9 | TGTGCCAGCAGCTTCGACTTGGGTACGCAGTATTTT | CASSFDLGTQYF
. | TRBD1 | TRBJ2-7 | TRBV6-5 | TGTGCCAGCAGTAGAACAGGGGCCCCGAGCTCCTACGAGCAGTACTTC | CASSRTGAPSSYEQYF
many | . | TRBJ1-4 | TRBV7-9 | TGTGCCAGCAGCCCGGGACGAGCTAATGAAAAACTGTTTTTT | CASSPGRANEKLFF
many | TRBD2 | TRBJ2-1 | TRBV24-1 | TGTGCCACCAGTGACCGGGCTAGCGGTCAGCAGTTCTTC | CATSDRASGQQFF
many | . | TRBJ1-5 | TRBV24-1 | TGTGCCACCAGTGGTCTCTCCGGGCTCAGCAATCAGCCCCAGCATTTT | CATSGLSGLSNQPQHF
. | . | TRBJ1-2 | TRBV9 | TGTGCCAGCAGCGTAGATGTTGATAGGGACTATGGCTACACCTTC | CASSVDVDRDYGYTF
few | . | TRBJ2-3 | TRBV2 | TGTGCCAGCAGTCCGGGACTTGCAGATACGCAGTATTTT | CASSPGLADTQYF
few | . | TRBJ2-3 | TRBV28 | TGTGCCAGCAGACCTGGACAGCTTTTCACAGATACGCAGTATTTT | CASRPGQLFTDTQYF
few | . | TRBJ2-1 | TRBV7-9 | TGTGCCAGCAGCTTAGCCGAGAGCAATGAGCAGTTCTTC | CASSLAESNEQFF
. | . | TRBJ2-2 | TRBV6-4 | TGTGCCAGCAGTGACTCGGACACCGGGGAGCTGTTTTTT | CASSDSDTGELFF
. | TRBD1 | TRBJ1-2 | TRBV12-3/TRBV12-4 | TGTGCCAGCAGTTTAGCTTCACAGGGGACCTATGGCTACACCTTC | CASSLASQGTYGYTF
many | TRBD2 | TRBJ2-7 | TRBV6-2/TRBV6-3 | TGTGCCAGCAGTTATGGGACTAGGACGGCCAAGCAGTACTTC | CASSYGTRTAKQYF